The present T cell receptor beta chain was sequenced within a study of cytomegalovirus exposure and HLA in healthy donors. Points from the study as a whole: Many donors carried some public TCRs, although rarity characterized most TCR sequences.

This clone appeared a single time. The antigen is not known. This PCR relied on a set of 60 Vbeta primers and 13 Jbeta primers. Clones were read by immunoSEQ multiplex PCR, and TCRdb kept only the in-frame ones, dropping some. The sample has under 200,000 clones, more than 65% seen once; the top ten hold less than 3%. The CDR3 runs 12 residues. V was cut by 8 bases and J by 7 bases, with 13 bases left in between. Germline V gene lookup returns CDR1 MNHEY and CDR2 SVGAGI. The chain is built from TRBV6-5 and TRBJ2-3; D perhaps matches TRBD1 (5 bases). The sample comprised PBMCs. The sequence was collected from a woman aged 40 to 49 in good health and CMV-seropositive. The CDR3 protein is CASGLRGNTQYF. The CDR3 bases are TGTGCCAGCGGTTTAAGGGGAAATACGCAGTATTTT.